The rows below give T cell receptor beta chains drawn from one sample of a study of CDR3 diversity in severe acne. From the PCR reads, TCRdb called clonotypes with MiXCR, one entry per CDR3 protein. The sample lists tens of thousands of distinct CDR3 sequences; around 49% were seen once. Sequencing used blood. These receptors originate from a male donor in good health, without acne. The CDR3 runs from the conserved cysteine through the conserved F or W. D genes are given only for firm matches. Clone size is given for some rows only: seen once, a few or many times, or a class if the clone is expanded.

j_gene	len	d_gene	abundance	v_gene	CDR3aa	CDR3nt
TRBJ2-7	15	TRBD1	few	TRBV5-6	CASSFGDSHIYEQYF	TGTGCCAGCAGCTTTGGGGACAGTCATATCTACGAGCAGTACTTC
TRBJ1-1	15	TRBD1	few	TRBV11-2	CASSTTGTGGTEAFF	TGTGCCAGCAGCACGACTGGGACAGGGGGCACTGAAGCTTTCTTT
TRBJ1-5	14	-	-	TRBV25-1	CASSRTGPGQPQHF	TGTGCCAGCAGCCGAACAGGGCCTGGTCAGCCCCAGCATTTT
TRBJ1-1	14	-	-	TRBV20-1	CSASSPPSLISAFF	TGCAGTGCCAGCTCACCACCGAGCCTGATTTCGGCTTTCTTT
TRBJ2-1	15	TRBD2	many	TRBV10-3	CAISASIAGDNEQFF	TGTGCCATCAGTGCATCTATAGCGGGGGACAATGAGCAGTTCTTC
TRBJ2-1	16	TRBD1	-	TRBV5-6	CASSFGDRAISHEQFF	TGTGCCAGCAGCTTTGGGGACAGGGCCATTTCACATGAGCAGTTCTTC
TRBJ2-6	17	-	many	TRBV4-2	CASSPGHVVSGANVLTF	TGTGCCAGCAGCCCCGGACACGTCGTCTCTGGGGCCAACGTCCTGACTTTC
TRBJ1-3	15	-	many	TRBV5-5	CASSRFRDSGNTIYF	TGTGCCAGCAGCCGGTTCCGGGACTCTGGAAACACCATATATTTT
TRBJ1-1	13	-	few	TRBV7-9	CASSTLGESEAFF	TGTGCCAGCAGCACCCTGGGGGAAAGTGAAGCTTTCTTT
TRBJ2-7	14	TRBD2	-	TRBV10-3	CAISGSSGTYEQYF	TGTGCCATCAGTGGGTCTAGCGGAACCTACGAGCAGTACTTC
TRBJ2-1	16	TRBD2	many	TRBV20-1	CSASPFTSGDTNEQFF	TGCAGTGCTAGTCCATTTACTAGCGGGGATACAAATGAGCAGTTCTTC
TRBJ2-7	16	-	many	TRBV6-1	CASSFTPRDKGYEQYF	TGTGCCAGCAGCTTCACTCCCCGGGACAAAGGTTACGAGCAGTACTTC
TRBJ2-7	18	TRBD2	many	TRBV19	CASSIPPRLAGEAYEQYF	TGTGCCAGTAGTATCCCACCCAGACTAGCGGGAGAAGCCTACGAGCAGTACTTC
TRBJ2-1	13	-	-	TRBV5-1	CASNPNGADEQFF	TGCGCCAGCAACCCGAATGGGGCCGATGAGCAGTTCTTC
TRBJ2-1	14	-	medium-sized	TRBV24-1	CATSDFSGFDEQFF	TGTGCCACCAGTGATTTCTCGGGTTTTGATGAGCAGTTCTTC
TRBJ1-5	15	TRBD1	few	TRBV2	CASTRTGNGNQPQHF	TGTGCCAGCACTCGGACAGGGAACGGCAATCAGCCCCAGCATTTT
TRBJ2-5	19	TRBD1	many	TRBV9	CASSVEGTGGWPGQETQYF	TGTGCCAGCAGCGTAGAAGGGACAGGGGGGTGGCCGGGTCAAGAGACCCAGTACTTC
TRBJ1-1	13	-	-	TRBV20-1	CSASDAGHTEAFF	TGCAGTGCTAGTGACGCGGGGCACACTGAAGCTTTCTTT
TRBJ2-1	15	TRBD2	-	TRBV5-6	CASSSRRLAGDEQFF	TGTGCCAGCAGCTCCAGGAGACTAGCGGGCGATGAGCAGTTCTTC
TRBJ2-1	15	-	few	TRBV7-9	CASSLVSGWDNAQFF	TGTGCCAGCAGCTTAGTGTCCGGTTGGGACAATGCGCAGTTCTTC
TRBJ1-3	12	-	many	TRBV12-3/TRBV12-4	CASSQFGNTIYF	TGTGCCAGCAGTCAATTTGGAAACACCATATATTTT
TRBJ2-5	17	TRBD2	-	TRBV15	CATSSPTPGLAGETQYF	TGTGCCACCAGCAGCCCAACTCCGGGACTAGCGGGGGAGACCCAGTACTTC
TRBJ2-2	16	-	-	TRBV7-9	CASSLKRSILGGELFF	TGTGCCAGCAGCTTAAAGCGATCAATCCTCGGTGGGGAGCTGTTTTTT
TRBJ1-2	11	-	-	TRBV29-1	CSVERGDGYTF	TGCAGCGTTGAACGGGGAGACGGCTACACCTTC